This T cell receptor beta chain was sequenced in a study of blood T cell repertoires in COVID-19. Study information: Nucleic acid was either cDNA or gDNA, and it came from T cells, B-cell-depleted T cells, or PBMCs.

Germline V gene data show CDR1 as SGHRS and CDR2 as YFSETQ. This CDR3 comprises 15 residues. With 0 bases removed from V and 0 bases from J, the gap between germline ends came to 4 bases. Followed longitudinally, the Seattle patients had been enrolled during active infection. On this clone itself: Other DNA sequences in the sample encode the same CDR3.

Per the original methods: For nucleated cells, counts were estimated from reference gene primer amplification. TCRdb keeps only in-frame clones here, not all; method: immunoSEQ multiplex PCR. The DNA was the basis for D and trimming; V, J and clone size are from that table. The sample shows 200,000 to 250,000 clones, approximately 85% of them seen only once. The chain uses TRBV5-1 and TRBJ1-6; D unresolved. This sequence was found in a woman aged 70-85 years with COVID-19, enrolled during active disease. Sequenced material: peripheral blood. The CDR3 region has the DNA TGCGCCAGCAGCTTGGACAGCTCCTATAATTCACCCCTCCACTTT. It specifies CASSLDSSYNSPLHF.